This TCR beta chain was observed in a study of control samples from healthy donors and cancer patients. The CDR3 has 17 residues. V lost 3 bases, J lost 7 bases, and 17 bases stayed unmatched. Germline-derived CDR1 and CDR2 are KGHSH and LQKENI. Assay used: immunoSEQ multiplex PCR; TCRdb lists only in-frame clones, some missing. The data contain 130,000 or so clones, more than 80% of them seen just once; the ten biggest clones take up less than 8.5%. The receptor's source is a man aged 18 to 30 in good health. The material sequenced was blood. The chain carries TRBV18 and TRBJ2-7; 8 positions agree with TRBD2. CDR3 sequence: CASSPAGGLAVAGEQYF. The CDR3 nucleotides are TGTGCCAGCTCACCGGCCGGGGGGCTCGCGGTAGCGGGGGAGCAGTACTTC. Together with reference TRBV18 and TRBJ2-7, the CDR3 gives the full variable domain: NAGVMQNPRHLVRRRGQEARLRCSPMKGHSHVYWYRQLPEEGLKFMVYLQKENIIDESGMPKERFSAEFPKEGPSILRIQQVVRGDSAAYFCASSPAGGLAVAGEQYFGPGTRLTVT.